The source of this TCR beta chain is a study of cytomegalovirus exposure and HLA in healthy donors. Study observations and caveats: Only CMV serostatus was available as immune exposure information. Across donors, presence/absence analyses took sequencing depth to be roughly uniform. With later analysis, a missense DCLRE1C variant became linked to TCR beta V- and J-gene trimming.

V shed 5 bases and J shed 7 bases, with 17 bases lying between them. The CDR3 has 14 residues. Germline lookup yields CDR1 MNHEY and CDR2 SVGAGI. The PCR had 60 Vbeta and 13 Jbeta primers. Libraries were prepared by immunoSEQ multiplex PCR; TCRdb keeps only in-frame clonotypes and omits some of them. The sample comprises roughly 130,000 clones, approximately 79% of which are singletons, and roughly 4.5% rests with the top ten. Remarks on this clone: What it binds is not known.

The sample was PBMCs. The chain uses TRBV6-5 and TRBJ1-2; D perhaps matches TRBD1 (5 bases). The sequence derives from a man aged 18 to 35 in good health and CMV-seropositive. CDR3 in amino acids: CASSRARQSPGYTF. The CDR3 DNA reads TGTGCCAGCAGTAGGGCACGACAGTCTCCTGGCTACACCTTC.